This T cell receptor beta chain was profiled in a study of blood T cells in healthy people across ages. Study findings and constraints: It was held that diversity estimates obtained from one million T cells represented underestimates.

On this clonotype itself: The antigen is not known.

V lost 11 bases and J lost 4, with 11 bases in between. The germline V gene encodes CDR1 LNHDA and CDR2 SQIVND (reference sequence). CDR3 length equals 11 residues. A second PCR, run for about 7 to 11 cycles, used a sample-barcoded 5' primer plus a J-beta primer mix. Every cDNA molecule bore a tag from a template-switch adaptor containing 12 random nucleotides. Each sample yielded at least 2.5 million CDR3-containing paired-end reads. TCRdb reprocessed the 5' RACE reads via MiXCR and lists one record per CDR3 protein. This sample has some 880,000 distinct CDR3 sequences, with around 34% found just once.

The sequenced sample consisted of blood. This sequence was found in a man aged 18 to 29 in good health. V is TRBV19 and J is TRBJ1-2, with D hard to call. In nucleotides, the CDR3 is TGTGCCGCGGCGGGCCTCTATGGCTACACCTTC. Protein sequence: CAAAGLYGYTF.